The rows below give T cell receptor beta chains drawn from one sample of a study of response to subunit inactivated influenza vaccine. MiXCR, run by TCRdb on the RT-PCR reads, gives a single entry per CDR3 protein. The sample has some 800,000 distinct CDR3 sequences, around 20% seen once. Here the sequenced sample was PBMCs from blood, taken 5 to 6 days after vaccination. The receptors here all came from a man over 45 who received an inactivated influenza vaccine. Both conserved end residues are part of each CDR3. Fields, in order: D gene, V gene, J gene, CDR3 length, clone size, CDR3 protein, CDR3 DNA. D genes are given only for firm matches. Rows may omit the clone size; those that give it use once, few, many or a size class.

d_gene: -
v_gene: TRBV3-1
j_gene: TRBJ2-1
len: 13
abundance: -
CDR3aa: CASSQRANNEQFF
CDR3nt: TGTGCCAGCAGCCAGCGGGCGAACAATGAGCAGTTCTTC

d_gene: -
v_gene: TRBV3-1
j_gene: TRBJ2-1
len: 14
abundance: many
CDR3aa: CASSRGGGYNEQFF
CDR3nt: TGTGCCAGCAGCCGCGGTGGGGGCTACAATGAGCAGTTCTTC

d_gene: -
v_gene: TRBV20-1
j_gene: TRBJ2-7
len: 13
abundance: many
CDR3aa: CSAIPIPAYEQYF
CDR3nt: TGCAGTGCTATTCCCATCCCTGCCTACGAGCAGTACTTC

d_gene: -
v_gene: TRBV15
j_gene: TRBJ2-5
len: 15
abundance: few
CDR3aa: CATRENRDYQETQYF
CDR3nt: TGTGCCACCAGAGAGAATCGGGACTACCAAGAGACCCAGTACTTC

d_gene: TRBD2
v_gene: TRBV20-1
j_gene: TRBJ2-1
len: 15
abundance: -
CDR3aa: CSAYRTSGRGIEQFF
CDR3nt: TGCAGTGCTTACCGGACTAGCGGGAGGGGGATTGAGCAGTTCTTC

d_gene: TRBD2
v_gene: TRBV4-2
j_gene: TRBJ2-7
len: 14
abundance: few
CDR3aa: CASSRSGGAYEQYF
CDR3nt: TGTGCCAGCAGCCGTAGCGGGGGGGCCTACGAGCAGTACTTC

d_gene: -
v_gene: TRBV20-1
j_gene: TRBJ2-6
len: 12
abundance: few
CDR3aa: CSARDRESVLTF
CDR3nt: TGCAGTGCTAGAGATCGTGAAAGCGTCCTGACTTTC

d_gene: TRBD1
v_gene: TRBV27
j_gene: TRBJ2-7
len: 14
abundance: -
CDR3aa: CASSTWTGENEQYF
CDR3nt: TGTGCCAGCAGTACCTGGACAGGGGAGAACGAGCAGTACTTC

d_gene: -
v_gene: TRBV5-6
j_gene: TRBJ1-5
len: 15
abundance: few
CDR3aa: CASSSWGAGNQPQHF
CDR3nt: TGTGCCAGCAGCTCGTGGGGAGCCGGCAATCAGCCCCAGCATTTT

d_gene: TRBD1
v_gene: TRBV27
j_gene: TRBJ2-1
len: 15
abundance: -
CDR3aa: CASSSNTPTGNEQFF
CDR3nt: TGTGCCAGCAGTTCAAACACTCCGACAGGGAATGAGCAGTTCTTC

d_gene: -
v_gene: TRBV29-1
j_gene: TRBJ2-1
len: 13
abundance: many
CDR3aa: CSVGFRLGHEQFF
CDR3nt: TGCAGCGTTGGGTTTCGTTTGGGGCATGAGCAGTTCTTC

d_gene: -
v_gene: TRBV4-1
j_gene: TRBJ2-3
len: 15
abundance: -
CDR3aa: CASSRIMPGADTQYF
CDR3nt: TGCGCCAGCAGCCGGATAATGCCAGGTGCAGATACGCAGTATTTT

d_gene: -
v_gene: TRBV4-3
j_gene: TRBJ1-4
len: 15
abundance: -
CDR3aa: CASSQDTGRNEKLFF
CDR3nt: TGCGCCAGCAGCCAAGATACGGGCCGGAATGAAAAACTGTTTTTT

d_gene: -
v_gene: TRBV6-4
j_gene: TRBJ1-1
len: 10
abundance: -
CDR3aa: CASSRGEAFF
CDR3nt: TGTGCCAGCAGTCGGGGTGAAGCTTTCTTT

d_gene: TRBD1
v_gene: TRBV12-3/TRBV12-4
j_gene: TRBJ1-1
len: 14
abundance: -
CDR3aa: CASTPSGQDREAFF
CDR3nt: TGTGCCAGCACCCCGTCGGGACAGGACCGTGAAGCTTTCTTT

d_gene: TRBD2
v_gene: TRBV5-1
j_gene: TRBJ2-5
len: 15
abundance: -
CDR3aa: CASKGVAGRQETQYF
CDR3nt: TGCGCCAGCAAAGGGGTAGCGGGGCGACAAGAGACCCAGTACTTC

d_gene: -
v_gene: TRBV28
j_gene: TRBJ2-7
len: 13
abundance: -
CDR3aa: CASSQASTYEQYF
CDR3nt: TGTGCCAGCAGTCAAGCGTCAACCTACGAGCAGTACTTC

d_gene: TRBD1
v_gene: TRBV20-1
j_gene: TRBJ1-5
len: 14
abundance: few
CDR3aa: CSASTRDRAQPQHF
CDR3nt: TGCAGTGCTAGTACCCGGGACAGGGCTCAGCCCCAGCATTTT

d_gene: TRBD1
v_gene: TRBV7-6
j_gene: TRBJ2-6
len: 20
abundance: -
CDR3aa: CASSLAPRQDRYSGANVLTF
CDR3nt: TGTGCCAGCAGCCTAGCCCCCCGTCAGGACAGGTATTCTGGGGCCAACGTCCTGACTTTC

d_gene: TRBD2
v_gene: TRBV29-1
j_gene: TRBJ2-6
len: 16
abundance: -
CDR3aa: CSVESSGGRGANVLTF
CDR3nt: TGCAGCGTTGAATCTAGCGGGGGTCGGGGGGCCAACGTCCTGACTTTC

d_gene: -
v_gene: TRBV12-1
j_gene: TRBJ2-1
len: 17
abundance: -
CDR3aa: CASSSFPGLPTRNEQFF
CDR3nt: TGTGCCAGCAGCTCATTCCCGGGACTACCCACCCGGAATGAGCAGTTCTTC

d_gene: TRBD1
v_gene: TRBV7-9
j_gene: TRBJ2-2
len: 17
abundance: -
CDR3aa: CASSLGRGSRNTGELFF
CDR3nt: TGTGCCAGCAGCTTGGGCAGGGGGAGCCGGAACACCGGGGAGCTGTTTTTT

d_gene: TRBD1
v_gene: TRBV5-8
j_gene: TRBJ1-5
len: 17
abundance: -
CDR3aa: CASSLETGGKSNQPQHF
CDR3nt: TGTGCCAGCAGCTTGGAGACAGGGGGTAAGAGCAATCAGCCCCAGCATTTT

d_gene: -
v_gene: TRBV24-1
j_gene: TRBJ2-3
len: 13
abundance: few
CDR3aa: CATSDPGQDTQYF
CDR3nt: TGTGCCACCAGTGATCCAGGGCAGGATACGCAGTATTTT

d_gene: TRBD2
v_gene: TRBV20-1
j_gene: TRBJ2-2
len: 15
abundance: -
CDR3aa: CSAPGGGFTTGELFF
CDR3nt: TGCAGTGCCCCTGGCGGGGGGTTTACCACCGGGGAGCTGTTTTTT

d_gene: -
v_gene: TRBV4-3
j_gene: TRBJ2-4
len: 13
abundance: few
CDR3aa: CASSQESSTIQYF
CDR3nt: TGCGCCAGCAGCCAAGAAAGCTCAACCATTCAGTACTTC

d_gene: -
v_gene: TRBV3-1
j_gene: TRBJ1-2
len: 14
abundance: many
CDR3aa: CASSQGAGNYGYTF
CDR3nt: TGTGCCAGCAGCCAAGGGGCAGGGAACTATGGCTACACCTTC

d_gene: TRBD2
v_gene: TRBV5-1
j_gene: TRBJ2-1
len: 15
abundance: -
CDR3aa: CASSFRLAGAGEQFF
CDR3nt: TGCGCCAGCAGCTTCAGGCTAGCGGGAGCAGGTGAGCAGTTCTTC

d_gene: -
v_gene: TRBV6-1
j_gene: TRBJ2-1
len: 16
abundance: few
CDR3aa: CASRSGVSLSYNEQFF
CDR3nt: TGTGCCAGCAGGTCAGGGGTCTCCCTTTCCTACAATGAGCAGTTCTTC

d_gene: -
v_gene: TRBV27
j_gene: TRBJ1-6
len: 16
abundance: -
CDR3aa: CASSSLQEFYNSPLHF
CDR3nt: TGTGCCAGCAGTTCCCTCCAGGAGTTCTATAATTCACCCCTCCACTTT

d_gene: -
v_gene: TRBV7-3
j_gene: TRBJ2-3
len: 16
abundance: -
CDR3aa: CASSLIGRGHTDTQYF
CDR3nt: TGTGCCAGCAGCTTAATAGGACGGGGTCACACAGATACGCAGTATTTT

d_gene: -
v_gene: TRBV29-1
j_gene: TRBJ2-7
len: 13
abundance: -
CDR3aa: CSVEAFGETRQYF
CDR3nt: TGCAGCGTTGAAGCATTCGGGGAAACGAGACAGTACTTC

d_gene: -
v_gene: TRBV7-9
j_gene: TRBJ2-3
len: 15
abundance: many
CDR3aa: CASSYLGTSTDTQYF
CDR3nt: TGTGCCAGCAGCTACCTAGGGACTAGCACAGATACGCAGTATTTT

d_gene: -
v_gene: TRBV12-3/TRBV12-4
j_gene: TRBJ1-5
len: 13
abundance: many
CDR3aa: CASSLTVDVPQHF
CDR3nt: TGTGCCAGCAGTTTGACTGTGGATGTGCCCCAGCATTTT

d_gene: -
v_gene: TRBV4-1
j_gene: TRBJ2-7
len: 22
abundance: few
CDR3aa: CASSQEGWSRGPFFGVAYEQYF
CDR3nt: TGCGCCAGCAGCCAAGAAGGATGGTCCAGGGGCCCTTTCTTCGGGGTCGCCTACGAGCAGTACTTC

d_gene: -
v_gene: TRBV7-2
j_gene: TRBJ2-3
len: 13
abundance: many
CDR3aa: CASSLRIADTQYF
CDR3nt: TGTGCCAGCAGCTTGCGTATCGCAGATACGCAGTATTTT

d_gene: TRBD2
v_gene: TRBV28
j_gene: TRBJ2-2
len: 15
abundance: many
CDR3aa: CASSSRGGKRGELFF
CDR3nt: TGTGCCAGCAGCTCTCGGGGGGGCAAAAGAGGGGAGCTGTTTTTT

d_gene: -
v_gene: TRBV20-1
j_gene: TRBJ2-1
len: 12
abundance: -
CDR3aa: CSAPYGYNEQFF
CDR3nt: TGCAGTGCCCCATATGGGTACAATGAGCAGTTCTTC

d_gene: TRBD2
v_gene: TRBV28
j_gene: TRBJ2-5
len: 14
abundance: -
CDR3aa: CASSSPRGVETQYF
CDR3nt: TGTGCCAGCAGTTCGCCCCGGGGGGTGGAGACCCAGTACTTC

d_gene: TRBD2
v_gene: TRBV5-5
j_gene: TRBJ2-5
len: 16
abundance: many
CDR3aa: CASSLAGTSQPGAQYF
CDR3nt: TGTGCCAGCAGCTTGGCCGGGACTAGCCAACCAGGGGCCCAGTACTTC

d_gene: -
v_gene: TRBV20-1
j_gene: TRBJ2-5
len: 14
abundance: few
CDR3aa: CSARVTDSQETQYF
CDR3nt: TGCAGTGCTAGAGTTACAGACAGTCAAGAGACCCAGTACTTC

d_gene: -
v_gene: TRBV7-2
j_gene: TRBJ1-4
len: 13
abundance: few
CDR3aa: CASSGHPYEKLFF
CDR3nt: TGTGCCAGCAGTGGACACCCCTACGAAAAACTGTTTTTT

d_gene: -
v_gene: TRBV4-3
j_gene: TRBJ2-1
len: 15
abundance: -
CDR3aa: CASSQDPLAYNEQFF
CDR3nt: TGCGCCAGCAGCCAAGATCCCCTAGCCTACAATGAGCAGTTCTTC

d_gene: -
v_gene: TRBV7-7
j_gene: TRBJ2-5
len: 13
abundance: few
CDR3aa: CASSVGRGETQYF
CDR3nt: TGTGCCAGCAGCGTGGGTAGGGGGGAGACCCAGTACTTC

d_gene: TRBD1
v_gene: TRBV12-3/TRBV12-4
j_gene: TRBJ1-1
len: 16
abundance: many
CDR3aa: CASSFRPTGMNTEAFF
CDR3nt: TGTGCCAGCAGTTTCCGCCCGACAGGGATGAACACTGAAGCTTTCTTT

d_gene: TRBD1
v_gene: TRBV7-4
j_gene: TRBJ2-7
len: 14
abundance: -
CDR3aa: CASSQMGTEDEQYF
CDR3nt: TGTGCCAGCAGCCAGATGGGGACAGAAGACGAGCAGTACTTC

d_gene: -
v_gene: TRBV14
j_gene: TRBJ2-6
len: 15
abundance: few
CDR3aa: CASSQLGPGANVLTF
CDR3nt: TGTGCCAGCAGCCAACTCGGTCCTGGGGCCAACGTCCTGACTTTC

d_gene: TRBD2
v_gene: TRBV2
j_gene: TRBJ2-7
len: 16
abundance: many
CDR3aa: CASSKGTSGMRYEQYF
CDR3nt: TGTGCCAGCAGTAAAGGGACTAGCGGGATGAGGTACGAGCAGTACTTC

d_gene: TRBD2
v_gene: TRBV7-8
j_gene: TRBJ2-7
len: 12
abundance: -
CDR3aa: CASSFWGGEQYF
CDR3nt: TGTGCCAGCAGCTTCTGGGGGGGCGAGCAGTACTTC

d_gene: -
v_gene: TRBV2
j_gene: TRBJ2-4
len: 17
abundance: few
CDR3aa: CASSNFGDSEVKNIQYF
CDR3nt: TGTGCCAGCAGTAACTTCGGGGACTCTGAAGTCAAAAACATTCAGTACTTC

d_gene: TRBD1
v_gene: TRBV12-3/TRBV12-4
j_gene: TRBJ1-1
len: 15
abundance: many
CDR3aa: CASIPRGQRATEAFF
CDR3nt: TGTGCCAGCATCCCCAGGGGGCAGAGGGCCACTGAAGCTTTCTTT